This paragraph reports one T cell receptor (beta chain). The antigen remains unidentified. TCRdb's table, derived via immunoSEQ multiplex PCR, lists solely in-frame clones and lacks some. The top ten hold around 8% of the sample, which has approximately 420 clones, 83% seen once. Germline V gene data show CDR1 as ENHRY and CDR2 as SYGVKD. The CDR3 is 14 residues long. V was clipped by 0 bases and J by 0 bases, with 4 bases between them. These data are taken from a study of the immune and genomic landscape of osteosarcoma. Study-level findings and limits: External normal skin and healthy peripheral blood data provided clonality references.

This sequence originates from a woman aged 18-29 years with osteosarcoma. What was sequenced was tumor tissue from a local recurrence in the humerus. The V and J genes are TRBV10-3 and TRBJ2-3, with no clear D. The CDR3 nucleotides read TGTGCCATCAGTGAGTCAGATAGCACAGATACGCAGTATTTT. It is translated as CAISESDSTDTQYF.